Following are 23 T cell receptor beta chains from one sample sequenced in a study of T cell repertoires in cytomegalovirus infection. TCRdb reprocessed the reads with MiXCR, giving one entry per CDR3 protein. The sample includes 600,000 to 800,000 distinct CDR3 sequences, 20% to 25% of them seen just once. Input material: CD8+ T cells from PBMCs. The receptors here all came from a human donor in good health (CMV status not recorded). Some clones in this sample may be carry-over from other donors' samples.

This clonotype was observed a few times. The gene calls are TRBV7-9 and TRBJ2-6; D is undetermined. The V gene lost 3 bases and the J gene lost 4 bases, with 13 bases spanning the gap. The CDR3 is made up of 16 amino acids. Per germline, CDR1 SEHNR and CDR2 FQNEAQ (reference sequence). CDR3 sequence: CASSFRVSPGANVLTF. CDR3 bases: TGTGCCAGCAGCTTCCGAGTATCGCCCGGGGCCAACGTCCTGACTTTC.

A few counts support this clonotype. The chain links TRBV29-1 to TRBJ2-7; D remains unclear. V lost 0 bases and J lost 0, with 6 bases in between. The CDR3 runs to 13 residues. Germline V CDR1 and CDR2: SQVTM, ANQGSEA. CDR3 DNA sequence: TGCAGCGTTGAAGATCCTGACTCCTACGAGCAGTACTTC. Translation gives CSVEDPDSYEQYF.

The table lists this clonotype with a few counts. The chain has TRBV6-5 and TRBJ2-2; D may be TRBD1 (6 bases). From germline, CDR1 is MNHEY and CDR2 SVGAGI. Trimming shortened V by 6 bases and J by 5 bases, and 16 bases separated the two germline ends. The CDR3 consists of 15 residues. CDR3 amino acids: CASSRPGTRTGELFF. In DNA form, the CDR3 reads TGTGCCAGCAGCCGCCCCGGGACAAGGACCGGGGAGCTGTTTTTT.

Worth noting for this clonotype: At one end the junction does not follow the germline gene, possibly because of a read error. The genes are TRBV7-9 and TRBJ2-7, with TRBD2 matching over 9 bases. Germline CDR1 SEHNR, CDR2 FQNEAQ (reference sequence). The CDR3 is made up of 15 amino acids. CDR3 in amino acids: CANSSLAGALYEQYF. The CDR3 DNA is TGTGCCAACAGCTCGTTAGCGGGGGCCCTCTACGAGCAGTACTTC. The whole variable domain, remainder taken from reference TRBV7-9 and TRBJ2-7, is DTGVSQNPRHKITKRGQNVTFRCDPISEHNRLYWYRQTLGQGPEFLTYFQNEAQLEKSRLLSDRFSAERPKGSFSTLEIQRTEQGDSAMYLCANSSLAGALYEQYFGPGTRLTVT.

This clonotype has more than one count but fewer than ten. The J gene is TRBJ2-7, the V gene TRBV28, with 11 bases identical to TRBD2. The trim removed 4 bases at V and 5 bases at J, leaving 19 bases unmatched. Germline-derived CDR1 and CDR2 are MDHEN and SYDVKM. There are 19 residues in the CDR3. For the CDR3, the DNA is TGTGCCAGCAGTTCTTCCCCTTGGGAACTAGCGGGGGACTTCAACGAGCAGTACGTC. This encodes CASSSSPWELAGDFNEQYV.

A few counts support this clonotype. The rearrangement joins TRBV6-5 to TRBJ1-4, with TRBD1 as a possible D gene (6 bases). The germline V gene has CDR1 MNHEY and CDR2 SVGAGI. Trimming took 6 bases from V and 2 from J, leaving 10 bases between them. CDR3 length: 14 residues. CDR3 in DNA: TGTGCCAGCAGGAACAGGGTCACTAATGAAAAACTGTTTTTT. Translation: CASRNRVTNEKLFF.

A few counts support this clonotype. The rearrangement uses TRBV10-2 and TRBJ2-7, with 10 bases matching TRBD2. Trimming at V came to 2 bases and at J to 3 bases, leaving 1 base not matched to a gene. The germline V gene has CDR1 WSHSY and CDR2 SAAADI. CDR3 size: 14 residues. The CDR3, as DNA: TGCGCCAGCAGTGAGACTAGCGGGGTCTACGAGCAGTACGTC. Amino acid sequence: CASSETSGVYEQYV.

The V and J genes are TRBV24-1 and TRBJ2-7, with D perhaps TRBD1 (5 bases). The V end lost 4 bases, the J end lost 5 bases, and 14 bases lay between the germline ends. The CDR3 contains 14 residues. The germline V gene has CDR1 KGHDR and CDR2 SFDVKD. The CDR3 protein is CATSEDTAIHEQYV. The CDR3 region has the DNA TGTGCCACCAGTGAGGACACCGCAATCCACGAGCAGTACGTC.

The rearrangement joins TRBV6-6 to TRBJ2-7, with D perhaps TRBD1 or TRBD2 (5 bases each). The CDR3 sequence is 13 residues long. CDR1 is MNHNY and CDR2 is SVGAGI in the germline V gene (reference sequence). V lost 10 bases and J lost 4, with 17 bases in between. The CDR3 sequence is CATPGRTNYEQYF. The DNA of the CDR3 is TGTGCCACCCCGGGACGGACAAATTACGAGCAGTACTTC.

The sample holds a few counts of this clonotype. The rearrangement uses TRBV7-9 and TRBJ2-5; D remains unclear. CDR1 SEHNR and CDR2 FQNEAQ come from the germline V gene (reference sequence). The CDR3 has 14 amino acids. V was clipped by 3 bases and J by 4 bases, with 12 bases between them. The DNA for the CDR3 is TGTGCCAGCAGCTTGGCCCCAGAGAGAGAGACCCAGTACTTC. Amino acids: CASSLAPERETQYF.

With respect to this clonotype: A read error may be the cause here, since a much bigger clone is one base away. The chain has TRBV6-5 and TRBJ2-1; the match to TRBD2 covers 10 bases. This CDR3 is 14 amino acids long. Germline V gene data show CDR1 as MNHEY and CDR2 as SVGAGI. CDR3 region: CASSYGTSVGEPFF. For the CDR3, the DNA is TGTGCCAGCAGTTACGGGACTAGCGTCGGTGAGCCGTTCTTC.

In this sample, this clonotype turned up a few times. This rearrangement joins TRBV28 to TRBJ2-7; D gene unclear. V was trimmed by 4 bases and J by 4 bases, leaving 11 bases between them. The germline gives CDR1 MDHEN, CDR2 SYDVKM. This CDR3 has 13 amino acids. CDR3 residues: CASSSLGWYEQYV. CDR3 in DNA: TGTGCCAGCAGTTCCCTGGGCTGGTACGAGCAGTACGTC.

CDR3 region: CASSYTENHESWEQYV. CDR3 DNA sequence: TGTGCCAGCAGTTACACGGAGAACCATGAGTCTTGGGAGCAGTACGTC. The chain carries TRBV6-2 or TRBV6-3 and TRBJ2-7, with no clear D. V was clipped by 2 bases and J by 7 bases, with 21 bases between them. Germline CDR1 MNHEY, CDR2 SVGEGT. CDR3 length: 16 residues.

This clonotype showed up many times. The J gene is TRBJ2-1, the V gene TRBV6-1; D possibly matches TRBD1 or TRBD2 (6 bases each). V lost 5 bases, J lost 0 bases, and 11 bases lay in between. The CDR3 totals 15 residues. Germline loops: CDR1 MNHNS, CDR2 SASEGT. The chain's CDR3 is CASSTTGASYNEQFF. The CDR3 DNA reads TGTGCCAGCAGTACCACGGGGGCCTCCTACAATGAGCAGTTCTTC.

In its sample, this clonotype was seen a few times. The rearrangement uses TRBV5-4 and TRBJ2-7; D is possibly TRBD2 (7 bases). Trimming pared 3 bases from V and 7 bases from J, leaving 14 bases between. The germline V gene encodes CDR1 SGHNT and CDR2 YYREEE (reference sequence). The CDR3 spans 13 residues. The DNA for the CDR3 is TGTGCCAGCAGCTGGGGGGGGGCAAAGGAGCAGTACTTC. Translation: CASSWGGAKEQYF.

This clonotype was seen repeatedly, ten times or more. This chain connects TRBV12-3 or TRBV12-4 to TRBJ1-1; D ambiguous. The CDR3 contains 12 residues. V was trimmed by 7 bases and J by 4 bases, leaving 10 bases between them. CDR3 protein: CASTLGGTEAFF. As DNA, the CDR3 is TGTGCCAGCACCCTGGGAGGCACTGAAGCTTTCTTT.

There are many counts of this clonotype. This chain uses TRBV7-8 with TRBJ1-5, with D uncertain. The CDR3 length is 12 residues. Germline V gene lookup returns CDR1 SGHVS and CDR2 FQNEAQ. V lost 4 bases and J lost 12, with 13 bases in between. The CDR3 loop is CASSSKREVQHF. CDR3 coding DNA: TGTGCCAGCAGCTCCAAACGGGAGGTCCAGCATTTT.

In nucleotides, the CDR3 is TGTGCCAGCATCCGAGGTTTGAATGAGCAGTTCTTC. Translating gives CASIRGLNEQFF. This chain joins TRBV7-3 and TRBJ2-1; D unclear. Trimming shortened V by 7 bases and J by 7 bases, and 11 bases separated the two germline ends. Germline V CDR1 and CDR2: SGHTA, FQGTGA. There are 12 residues in the CDR3.

The gene calls are TRBV29-1 and TRBJ2-3; 7 positions agree with TRBD2. Trimming took 0 bases from V and 2 from J; bases not matched to a gene: 5. Germline-derived CDR1 and CDR2 are SQVTM and ANQGSEA. The CDR3 loop spans 15 amino acids. The CDR3 protein is CSVEERGSFTDTQYF. In DNA, the CDR3 is TGCAGCGTTGAAGAGCGGGGGTCGTTCACAGATACGCAGTATTTT.

This clonotype was observed at least ten times. This chain uses TRBV4-2 with TRBJ1-2, with unresolved D. Trimming left V 4 bases short and J 0 bases short, with 15 bases between. CDR3 length equals 16 residues. The germline V gene encodes CDR1 LGHNA and CDR2 YNFKEQ. In nucleotides, the CDR3 is TGTGCCAGCAGCCTCTATGCCCGCCCGACTAACTATGGCTACACCTTC. Translation: CASSLYARPTNYGYTF.

About this clonotype: A much larger clone differs from this one at a single base, so this may be a read error. J is TRBJ2-1 and V is TRBV12-3 or TRBV12-4, with a weak D call TRBD1 (6 bases). This CDR3 contains 16 residues. CDR3 region: CVSRKQGTLSYNEQFF. DNA for the CDR3: TGTGTCAGCAGAAAACAGGGAACCCTCTCCTACAATGAGCAGTTCTTC.

The CDR3 DNA follows: TGTGCCAGCAGCTTAGCGTGGCAGGGCTACAATGAGCAGTTCTTC. Protein: CASSLAWQGYNEQFF. V and J are TRBV7-6 and TRBJ2-1; TRBD1 is a possible D gene (5 bases). The germline V gene encodes CDR1 SGHVS and CDR2 FNYEAQ. V lost 0 bases to trimming and J lost 3 bases, with 9 bases between them. This CDR3 is 15 amino acids long.

Remarks on this clonotype: The junction does not match germline at one end; this may be a read error. V gene TRBV20-1 combines with J gene TRBJ1-1; no clear D. The V gene's germline CDR1 is DFQATT and CDR2 SNEGSKA (reference sequence). The length of the CDR3 is 13 residues. Here the CDR3 reads CNARVLGGTEAFF. Here the CDR3 DNA reads TGCAATGCTAGGGTACTAGGCGGAACTGAAGCTTTCTTT.